Below, 25 T cell receptor beta chains from the same sample are listed, as sequenced in a study of CD4 T cells in relation to SARS-CoV-2 and coronaviruses (dated by TCRdb to about 2021). CD4+ T cells from unexposed donors were collected before the COVID-19 pandemic (2011-2018). Following 10 days of culture, the EasySep CD4+ T cell isolation kit was used to isolate CD4+ T cells. These receptors are not linked to any known antigen. Library construction relied on the immunoSEQ multiplex PCR assay. Sourced from immuneACCESS, this table was stored by TCRdb with only in-frame sequences that have V and J called. A share of the clones is absent; for the studies checked, an unresolved V gene accounts for under half, and the remainder has no known explanation. This sample gives about 19,000 clones in total; roughly 80% of them show up just once. About a sixth of the sample belongs to the ten largest clones.

The sequenced material came from CD4+ T cells from PBMCs, cultured in vitro. Receptor source: a human donor in good health.

This chain uses TRBV4-1 with TRBJ2-7; the D call may be TRBD1 or TRBD2 (5 bases each). V was clipped by 5 bases and J by 4 bases, with 12 bases between them. CDR3 length equals 13 residues. Looked up from germline, CDR1 is MGHRA and CDR2 is YSYEKL. CDR3 DNA: TGCGCCAGCAGCTCGGGACCTTTATACGAGCAGTACTTC. This encodes CASSSGPLYEQYF.

V and J are TRBV18 and TRBJ2-7, with a weak D call TRBD2 (7 bases). V dropped 0 bases and J dropped 4 bases, with 16 bases sitting between them. CDR1 is KGHSH, CDR2 LQKENI, per germline. The CDR3 consists of 16 residues. CDR3 in DNA: TGTGCCAGCTCACCACCGGGGGGGCGGACTGGTTACGAGCAGTACTTC. This sequence encodes CASSPPGGRTGYEQYF.

V is TRBV30 and J is TRBJ1-1, with D hard to call. Germline V gives CDR1 GTSNPN, CDR2 SVGIG (reference sequence). The CDR3 spans 14 residues. Trimming left V 3 bases short and J 0 bases short, with 11 bases between. The chain's CDR3 is CAWRFGRLNTEAFF. CDR3 in DNA: TGTGCCTGGAGATTCGGACGGTTGAACACTGAAGCTTTCTTT. The variable domain in full, with the rest retrieved from reference TRBV30 and TRBJ1-1, is SQTIHQWPATLVQPVGSPLSLECTVEGTSNPNLYWYRQAAGRGLQLLFYSVGIGQISSEVPQNLSASRPQDRQFILSSKKLLLSDSGFYLCAWRFGRLNTEAFFGQGTRLTVV.

The genes are TRBV10-3 and TRBJ2-3; 8 bases are shared with TRBD1. This CDR3 has 15 residues. Germline V gene data show CDR1 as ENHRY and CDR2 as SYGVKD. The trim removed 10 bases at V and 1 base at J, leaving 10 bases unmatched. Here the CDR3 reads CATQPGQVGTDTQYF. CDR3 bases: TGTGCCACCCAACCGGGACAGGTCGGCACAGATACGCAGTATTTT.

The gene calls are TRBV5-4 and TRBJ1-5; D remains unclear. This CDR3 comprises 17 residues. The V and J ends lost 0 bases and 0 bases respectively, with 13 bases between them. Germline lookup yields CDR1 SGHNT and CDR2 YYREEE (reference sequence). For the CDR3, the DNA is TGTGCCAGCAGCTTGGCCTTAATGGAATTTAGCAATCAGCCCCAGCATTTT. Its translation is CASSLALMEFSNQPQHF.

The chain is built from TRBV7-9 and TRBJ2-7, with a tentative D call TRBD2 (6 bases). V shed 4 bases and J shed 4 bases, with 17 bases lying between them. Germline lookup yields CDR1 SEHNR and CDR2 FQNEAQ (reference sequence). CDR3 size: 15 residues. The CDR3 region is CASSSGSTLDYEQYF. The CDR3 bases are TGTGCCAGCAGCTCCGGGAGTACGTTGGATTACGAGCAGTACTTC. Looking up the rest from reference TRBV7-9 and TRBJ2-7 gives the full variable domain: DTGVSQNPRHKITKRGQNVTFRCDPISEHNRLYWYRQTLGQGPEFLTYFQNEAQLEKSRLLSDRFSAERPKGSFSTLEIQRTEQGDSAMYLCASSSGSTLDYEQYFGPGTRLTVT.

The chain links TRBV9 to TRBJ1-2; D gene ambiguous. Germline loops: CDR1 SGDLS, CDR2 YYNGEE. The CDR3 runs to 14 residues. Trimming shortened V by 3 bases and J by 7 bases, and 16 bases separated the two germline ends. CDR3 nucleotide sequence: TGTGCCAGCAGCGCCCTTCTGACCAAAAGTGGCTACACCTTC. This codes for CASSALLTKSGYTF.

This chain uses TRBV30 with TRBJ1-2; D perhaps matches TRBD1 (6 bases). The CDR3 runs 13 residues. Trimming pared 6 bases from V and 2 bases from J, leaving 13 bases between. The germline gives CDR1 GTSNPN, CDR2 SVGIG (reference sequence). CDR3 in amino acids: CACSGQGNYGYTF. The DNA of the CDR3 is TGTGCCTGCTCTGGGCAGGGGAACTATGGCTACACCTTC.

V is TRBV3-1 (or the pseudogene TRBV3-2) and J is TRBJ1-1; D may be TRBD1 (5 bases). The V and J ends lost 4 bases and 4 bases respectively, with 13 bases between them. Germline V gene sequence: CDR1 LGHDT, CDR2 YNNKEL (reference sequence). The CDR3 runs to 14 residues. CDR3 in amino acids: CASSLRDAGTEAFF. CDR3 DNA sequence: TGTGCCAGCAGCCTCCGGGACGCGGGCACTGAAGCTTTCTTT.

The V gene is TRBV6-1, the J gene TRBJ1-4, with 9 bases matching TRBD1. Germline CDR1 reads MNHNS; CDR2 reads SASEGT. The V gene end was trimmed by 0 bases and the J gene end by 7 bases; junction bases not matched to a gene: 0. The CDR3 has 14 residues. Written as DNA, the CDR3 is TGTGCCAGCAGTGAAGCGGGACAGGGTGAAAAACTGTTTTTT. The encoded protein is CASSEAGQGEKLFF.

V usage is TRBV12-5 and J usage is TRBJ2-2, with a weak D call TRBD2 (7 bases). V lost 3 bases and J lost 0, with 8 bases in between. Per the germline V gene, CDR1 is LGHNT and CDR2 is FRNRAP. The CDR3 is made up of 15 amino acids. As DNA, the CDR3 is TGTGCTAGTGGTTTCGGGGGGCCGAACACCGGGGAGCTGTTTTTT. Translation: CASGFGGPNTGELFF.

The genes are TRBV7-3 and TRBJ2-7, with 8 bases lining up with TRBD1. The junction had 10 bases not matched to a gene; V was cut back by 5 bases and J by 4 bases. The CDR3 is 15 amino acids. CDR1 and CDR2 from the germline V gene are SGHTA and FQGTGA. CDR3 protein: CASSQQDRERYEQYF. The CDR3 DNA follows: TGTGCCAGCAGCCAGCAGGACAGGGAGAGGTACGAGCAGTACTTC.

The J gene is TRBJ1-5, the V gene TRBV18, with D hard to call. CDR1 KGHSH and CDR2 LQKENI come from the germline V gene. The ends were cut back, 3 bases at V and 0 bases at J, with 9 bases in the middle. This CDR3 is built from 15 residues. In DNA, the CDR3 is TGTGCCAGCTCACCCGGAGGTTATAGCAATCAGCCCCAGCATTTT. Protein: CASSPGGYSNQPQHF.

The chain joins TRBV7-3 to TRBJ1-1; tentative D call: TRBD1 (5 bases). CDR3 length equals 13 residues. Germline CDR1 SGHTA, CDR2 FQGTGA. Trimming removed 5 bases at V and 4 bases at J, with 11 bases between. The CDR3 coding sequence is TGTGCCAGCAGCCCGGGGCGGGGCACTGAAGCTTTCTTT. Its translation is CASSPGRGTEAFF.

J is TRBJ2-5 and V is TRBV2; 13 nucleotides align to TRBD2. Losses at the gene ends were 6 bases for V and 5 bases for J; bases not matched to a gene: 9. In germline, CDR1 is SNHLY, CDR2 FYNNEI. The CDR3 has 16 amino acids. Here the CDR3 reads CASRHPGLAGTETQYF. CDR3 nucleotide sequence: TGTGCCAGCAGGCATCCGGGACTAGCGGGAACCGAGACCCAGTACTTC.

This clone was recorded a few times. V and J are TRBV7-3 and TRBJ2-7; 11 bases line up with TRBD2. Trimming at V came to 5 bases and at J to 0 bases, leaving 21 bases not matched to a gene. This CDR3 region has 21 residues. CDR1 and CDR2 (germline): SGHTA, FQGTGA. The CDR3, as DNA: TGTGCCAGCAGCCTGAGAGCCGGACCAAAGGGTACTAGCGGGAGCTCCTACGAGCAGTACTTC. It codes for CASSLRAGPKGTSGSSYEQYF. Supplemented by reference TRBV7-3 and TRBJ2-7, the full variable domain reads GAGVSQTPSNKVTEKGKYVELRCDPISGHTALYWYRQSLGQGPEFLIYFQGTGAADDSGLPNDRFFAVRPEGSVSTLKIQRTERGDSAVYLCASSLRAGPKGTSGSSYEQYFGPGTRLTVT.

The rearrangement uses TRBV5-8 and TRBJ2-7; 7 bases map to TRBD2. There are 14 residues in the CDR3. Trimming took 0 bases from V and 0 from J; bases not matched to a gene: 0. CDR1 is SGHTS, CDR2 YDEGEE, per germline. The CDR3 region has the DNA TGTGCCAGCAGCTTGGGGGGGGGCTCCTACGAGCAGTACTTC. It codes for CASSLGGGSYEQYF.

This clone occurred a few times. This chain joins TRBV6-2 or TRBV6-3 and TRBJ1-5; D possibly corresponds to TRBD1 (5 bases). The V end was cut by 6 bases, the J end by 3 bases, with 21 bases between. This CDR3 is 17 amino acids long. Per the germline V gene, CDR1 is MNHEY and CDR2 is SVGEGT. The CDR3 loop is CASSQNRDLENNQPQHF. CDR3 coding DNA: TGTGCCAGCAGCCAAAACCGGGACTTGGAAAACAATCAGCCCCAGCATTTT.

The chain employs TRBV5-1 and TRBJ2-6; D remains unclear. The CDR3 contains 15 residues. In germline, CDR1 is SGHRS, CDR2 YFSETQ. V was cut by 3 bases and J by 0 bases, with 7 bases left in between. This chain's CDR3 is CASSYYSSGANVLTF. DNA for the CDR3: TGCGCCAGCAGCTACTACAGCTCTGGGGCCAACGTCCTGACTTTC.

CDR3 sequence (DNA): TGTGCCAGCAGCCTCATCACAGATACGCAGTATTTT. Encoded protein: CASSLITDTQYF. V is TRBV11-2 and J is TRBJ2-3; D call uncertain. The germline V and J ends were trimmed by 5 bases and 2 bases, with 5 bases remaining between them. CDR3 length: 12 residues. Germline V gene data show CDR1 as SGHAT and CDR2 as FQNNGV. Variable domain in full (rest from reference TRBV11-2 and TRBJ2-3): EAGVAQSPRYKIIEKRQSVAFWCNPISGHATLYWYQQILGQGPKLLIQFQNNGVVDDSQLPKDRFSAERLKGVDSTLKIQPAKLEDSAVYLCASSLITDTQYFGPGTRLTVL.

V is TRBV29-1 and J is TRBJ2-3, with 9 bases aligning to TRBD1. CDR3 length: 14 residues. J was trimmed by 6 bases and V by 6 bases; bases with no gene match: 10. Germline loops: CDR1 SQVTM, CDR2 ANQGSEA. The CDR3 DNA sequence: TGCAGCGTGACCGGGACAGGGAAGACGGATACGCAGTATTTT. Translation: CSVTGTGKTDTQYF.

The chain carries TRBV24-1 and TRBJ2-1; 11 bases line up with TRBD1. After removal of 6 bases from V and 8 bases from J, the junction contained 2 bases not matched to a gene. The CDR3 loop spans 13 amino acids. Germline CDR1 KGHDR, CDR2 SFDVKD. Here the CDR3 DNA reads TGTGCCACCAGTACGGACAGGGGGCATGAGCAGTTCTTC. Its protein product is CATSTDRGHEQFF.

V is TRBV10-1 and J is TRBJ2-4, with 13 bases that match TRBD2. J gave up 0 bases and V 3 bases, and 20 bases lay outside the gene matches. The CDR3 extends over 23 amino acids. Germline loops: CDR1 WNHNN, CDR2 SYGVQD (reference sequence). This chain's CDR3 is CASSDSRAYWTSGRWEAKNIQYF. The DNA for the CDR3 is TGCGCCAGCAGTGATTCTAGAGCCTACTGGACTAGCGGGAGATGGGAAGCCAAAAACATTCAGTACTTC.

CDR3 DNA sequence: TGCGCCAGCAGCCTGGAAGGGCGCCATACGCAGTATTTT. Amino acids: CASSLEGRHTQYF. This sequence joins TRBV5-1 and TRBJ2-3, with D unresolved. This CDR3 contains 13 residues. From germline, CDR1 is SGHRS and CDR2 YFSETQ. Trimming stripped 4 bases from V and 7 bases from J, with 13 bases between.

This clone came up a few times. This rearrangement joins TRBV7-7 to TRBJ2-1; 7 bases fit TRBD1. The ends lost 5 bases at V and 0 bases at J; junction bases unmatched: 4. The CDR3 is made up of 15 amino acids. Germline CDR1 and CDR2: SSHAT and FNYEAQ (reference sequence). CDR3 nucleotides: TGTGCCAGCAGCCAGACAGGGAGCTCCTACAATGAGCAGTTCTTC. Translating it yields CASSQTGSSYNEQFF.